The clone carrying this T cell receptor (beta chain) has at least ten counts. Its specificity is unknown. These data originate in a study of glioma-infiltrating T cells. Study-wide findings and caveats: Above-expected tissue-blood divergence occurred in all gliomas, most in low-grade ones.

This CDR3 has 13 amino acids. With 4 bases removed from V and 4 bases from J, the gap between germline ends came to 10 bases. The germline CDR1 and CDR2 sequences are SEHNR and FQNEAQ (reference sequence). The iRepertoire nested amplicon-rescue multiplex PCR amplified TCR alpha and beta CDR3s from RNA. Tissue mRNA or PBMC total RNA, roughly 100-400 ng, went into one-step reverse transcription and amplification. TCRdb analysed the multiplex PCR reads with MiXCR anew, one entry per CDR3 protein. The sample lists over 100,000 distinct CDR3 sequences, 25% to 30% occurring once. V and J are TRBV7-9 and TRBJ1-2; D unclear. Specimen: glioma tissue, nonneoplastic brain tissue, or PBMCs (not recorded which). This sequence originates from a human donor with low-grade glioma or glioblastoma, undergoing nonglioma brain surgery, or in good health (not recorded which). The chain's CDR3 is CASSSRTAYGYTF. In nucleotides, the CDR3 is TGTGCCAGCAGCTCACGGACGGCCTATGGCTACACCTTC.